This T cell receptor beta chain is from a study of T cells in Graves' hyperthyroidism and ophthalmopathy. The CDR3 contains 17 residues. Between the trimmed V and J ends, which lost 2 bases and 3 bases, there was a span of 20 bases. Germline values: CDR1 MNHEY, CDR2 SVGAGI. This clonotype came up many times. RNA transcripts yielded amplified TCR beta CDR3 regions. RT-PCR in the first round (using the HTBI primer set) targeted the TCR CDR3. Via MiXCR, TCRdb re-called the multiplex PCR reads, giving one row per CDR3 protein. Of about 280,000 distinct CDR3 sequences listed, about 25% are singletons. This chain links TRBV6-5 with TRBJ2-7; the D gene is possibly TRBD2 (5 bases). Sequenced material: blood. This receptor was identified in a man aged 35 to 55 with Graves' hyperthyroidism that later progressed to Graves' ophthalmopathy. This CDR3 reads CASSYLGDNYRGYEQYF. For the CDR3, the DNA is TGTGCCAGCAGTTACCTGGGTGACAACTACCGGGGCTACGAGCAGTACTTC.